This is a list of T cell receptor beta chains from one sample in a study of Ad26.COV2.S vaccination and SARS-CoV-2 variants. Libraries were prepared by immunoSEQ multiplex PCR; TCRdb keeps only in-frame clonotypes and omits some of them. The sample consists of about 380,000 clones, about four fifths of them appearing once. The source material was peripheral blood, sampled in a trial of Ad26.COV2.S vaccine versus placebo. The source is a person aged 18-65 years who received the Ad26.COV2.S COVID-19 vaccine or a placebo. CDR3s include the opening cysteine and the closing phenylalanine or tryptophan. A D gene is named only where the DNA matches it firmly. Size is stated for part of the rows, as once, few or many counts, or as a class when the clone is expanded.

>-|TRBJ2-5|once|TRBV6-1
CASSEIPGRQETQYF
TGTGCCAGCAGTGAAATTCCGGGGAGACAAGAGACCCAGTACTTC
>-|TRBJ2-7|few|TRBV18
CASSRSARATQLEQYF
TGTGCCAGCTCACGGTCCGCCAGGGCTACCCAACTCGAGCAGTACTTC
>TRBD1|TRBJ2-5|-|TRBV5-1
CASSLGQGAQETQYF
TGCGCCAGCAGCTTGGGACAGGGGGCGCAAGAGACCCAGTACTTC
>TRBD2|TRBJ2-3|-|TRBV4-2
CASSQELRGGQSDTQYF
TGTGCCAGCAGCCAAGAGTTGCGGGGGGGACAGTCAGATACGCAGTATTTT
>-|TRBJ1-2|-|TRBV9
CASSVGAGDYGYTF
TGTGCCAGCAGCGTAGGGGCGGGAGACTATGGCTACACCTTC
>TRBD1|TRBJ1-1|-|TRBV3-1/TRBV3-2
CASSWTGRNTEAFF
TGTGCCAGCAGTTGGACAGGGAGGAACACTGAAGCTTTCTTT
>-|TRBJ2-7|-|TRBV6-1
CASSEDSPYEQYF
TGTGCCAGCAGTGAGGACTCCCCCTACGAGCAGTACTTC
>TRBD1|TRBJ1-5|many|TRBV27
CASRQGADGQPQHF
TGTGCCAGCAGACAGGGGGCAGATGGGCAGCCCCAGCATTTT
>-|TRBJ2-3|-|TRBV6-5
CASSGSTDTQYF
TGTGCCAGTAGCGGTAGCACAGATACGCAGTATTTT
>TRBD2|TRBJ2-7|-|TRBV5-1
CASSLDPGLAGYEQYF
TGCGCCAGCAGCTTGGACCCCGGACTAGCGGGCTACGAGCAGTACTTC
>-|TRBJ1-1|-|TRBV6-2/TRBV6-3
CASSYSGHGNTEAFF
TGTGCCAGCAGTTACTCGGGGCACGGGAACACTGAAGCTTTCTTT
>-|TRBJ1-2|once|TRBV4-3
CASSQEESYTF
TGCGCCAGCAGCCAAGAGGAGAGCTACACCTTC
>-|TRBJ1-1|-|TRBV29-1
CSVAYWEARTEAFF
TGCAGCGTTGCATATTGGGAAGCGAGGACTGAAGCTTTCTTT
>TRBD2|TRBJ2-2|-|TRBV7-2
CARVPSGLAGSTGELFF
TGTGCCAGAGTCCCCAGTGGACTAGCGGGATCTACCGGGGAGCTGTTTTTT
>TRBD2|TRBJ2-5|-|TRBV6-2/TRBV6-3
CASSTRGEEETQYF
TGTGCCAGCAGCACCCGGGGGGAGGAAGAGACCCAGTACTTC
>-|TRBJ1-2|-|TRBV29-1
CSVEDSSNYGYTF
TGCAGCGTTGAGGACAGCTCTAACTATGGCTACACCTTC
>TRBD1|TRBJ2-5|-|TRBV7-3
CASSWGRGRQETQYF
TGTGCCAGCAGCTGGGGAAGGGGGCGCCAGGAGACCCAGTACTTC
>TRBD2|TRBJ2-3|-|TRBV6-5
CASTFGGGPTDTQYF
TGTGCCAGCACCTTCGGGGGGGGGCCGACAGATACGCAGTATTTT
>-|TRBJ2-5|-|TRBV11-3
CASSFGLQETQYF
TGTGCCAGCAGCTTTGGACTGCAAGAGACCCAGTACTTC
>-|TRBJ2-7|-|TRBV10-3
CAISGGPENEQYF
TGTGCCATCAGTGGGGGGCCGGAGAACGAGCAGTACTTC
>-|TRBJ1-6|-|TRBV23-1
CASSQRCQYLNSPLHF
TGCGCCAGCAGTCAAAGGTGCCAGTACCTTAATTCACCCCTCCACTTT
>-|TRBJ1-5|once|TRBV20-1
CSASSNSGSNQPQHF
TGCAGTGCTAGTTCCAACAGCGGGAGCAATCAGCCCCAGCATTTT
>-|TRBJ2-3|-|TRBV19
CAGALTDTQYF
TGTGCCGGAGCCCTCACAGATACGCAGTATTTT
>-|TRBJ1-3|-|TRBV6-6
CASIKRGGAGNTIYF
TGTGCCAGCATCAAGAGGGGAGGGGCAGGAAACACCATATATTTT
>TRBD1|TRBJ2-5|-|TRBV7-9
CASSSHRGQETQYF
TGTGCCAGCAGCTCTCACAGGGGCCAAGAGACCCAGTACTTC
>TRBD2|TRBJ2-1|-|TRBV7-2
CASSLAFSGTSTNEQFF
TGTGCCAGCAGCTTAGCGTTCAGTGGGACTAGTACGAATGAGCAGTTCTTC
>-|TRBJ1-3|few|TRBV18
CASSPQIISGNTIYF
TGTGCCAGCTCCCCACAGATTATCTCTGGAAACACCATATATTTT
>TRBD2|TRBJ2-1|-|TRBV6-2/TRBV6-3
CASSYSVWVAGGPDNEQFF
TGTGCCAGCAGTTACTCCGTCTGGGTAGCGGGGGGGCCAGACAATGAGCAGTTCTTC
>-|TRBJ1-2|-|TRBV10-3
CAIRELLKDGYTF
TGTGCCATCAGGGAACTATTAAAAGACGGCTACACCTTC
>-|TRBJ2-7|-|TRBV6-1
CASSEVWGDGYSSYEQYF
TGTGCCAGCAGTGAAGTGTGGGGTGATGGGTATTCCTCCTACGAGCAGTACTTC
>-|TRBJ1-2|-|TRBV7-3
CASSPNPTGSGYTF
TGTGCCAGCAGCCCAAACCCCACAGGGTCCGGCTACACCTTC
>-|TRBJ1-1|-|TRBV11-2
CASSLGRGKAFTEAFF
TGTGCCAGCAGCTTAGGGAGGGGTAAGGCATTTACTGAAGCTTTCTTT
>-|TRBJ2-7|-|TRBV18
CASSLSLDSEQYF
TGTGCCAGCTCCCTTTCCTTGGACAGCGAGCAGTACTTC
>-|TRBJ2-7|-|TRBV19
CASSIRGDPESYEQYF
TGTGCCAGTAGCATAAGGGGGGACCCGGAGTCCTACGAGCAGTACTTC
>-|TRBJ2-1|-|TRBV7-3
CASSLSLGGANEQFF
TGTGCCAGCAGCTTAAGTCTAGGGGGGGCCAATGAGCAGTTCTTC
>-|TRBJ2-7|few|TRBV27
CASSLSGAAYEQYF
TGTGCCAGCAGTTTAAGTGGGGCAGCCTACGAGCAGTACTTC
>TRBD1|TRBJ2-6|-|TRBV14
CASSQIFTGGAGANVLTF
TGTGCCAGCAGCCAAATCTTCACAGGGGGTGCTGGGGCCAACGTCCTGACTTTC
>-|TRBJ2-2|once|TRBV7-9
CASSLALNTGELFF
TGTGCCAGCAGCTTAGCGTTGAACACCGGGGAGCTGTTTTTT
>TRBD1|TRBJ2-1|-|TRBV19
CASRTGGGEQFF
TGTGCCAGTAGGACAGGGGGCGGTGAGCAGTTCTTC
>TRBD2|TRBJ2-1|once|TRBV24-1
CATSDWGREKYNEQFF
TGTGCCACCAGTGATTGGGGGAGGGAGAAATACAATGAGCAGTTCTTC
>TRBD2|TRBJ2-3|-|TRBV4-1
CASSQVRKRGTSGSSSDTQYF
TGCGCCAGCAGCCAGGTCAGGAAACGGGGGACTAGCGGGAGTTCATCAGATACGCAGTATTTT
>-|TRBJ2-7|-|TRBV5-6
CASSFGPEYEQYF
TGTGCCAGCAGCTTCGGACCGGAATACGAGCAGTACTTC
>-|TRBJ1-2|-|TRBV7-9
CASSPRGTGYTF
TGTGCCAGCAGCCCCAGGGGCACAGGCTACACCTTC
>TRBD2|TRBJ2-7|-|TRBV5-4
CASSLAGRGYEQYF
TGTGCCAGCAGCTTGGCCGGGAGGGGCTACGAGCAGTACTTC
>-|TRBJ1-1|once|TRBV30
CAWRRDNTEAFF
TGTGCCTGGAGGCGGGATAACACTGAAGCTTTCTTT
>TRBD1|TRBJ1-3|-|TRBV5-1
CASSPPGQGGTGNTIYF
TGCGCCAGCAGCCCTCCGGGACAGGGTGGTACTGGAAACACCATATATTTT
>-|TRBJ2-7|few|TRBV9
CASSYGAAGEQYF
TGTGCCAGCAGCTACGGAGCGGCGGGCGAGCAGTACTTC
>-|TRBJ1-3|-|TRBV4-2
CASSQGRSAGNTIYF
TGTGCCAGCAGCCAAGGGCGCAGTGCTGGAAACACCATATATTTT
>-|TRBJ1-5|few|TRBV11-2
CASSLGGGQPQHF
TGTGCCAGCAGCTTAGGGGGCGGTCAGCCCCAGCATTTT
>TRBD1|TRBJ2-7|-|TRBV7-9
CASSSQGAGEQYF
TGTGCCAGCAGCTCCCAGGGGGCGGGCGAGCAGTACTTC
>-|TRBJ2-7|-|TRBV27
CASSLRGPNEQYF
TGTGCCAGCAGTTTAAGAGGGCCCAACGAGCAGTACTTC
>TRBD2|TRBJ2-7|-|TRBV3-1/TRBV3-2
CASSPGTSGVSSYEQYF
TGTGCCAGCAGCCCTGGGACTAGCGGGGTGAGCTCCTACGAGCAGTACTTC
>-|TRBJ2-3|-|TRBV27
CASTHSLGAQDTQYF
TGTGCCAGCACCCACTCCCTAGGGGCGCAGGATACGCAGTATTTT
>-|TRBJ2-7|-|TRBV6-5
CASSSPATGEQYF
TGTGCCAGCAGTTCCCCGGCGACGGGCGAGCAGTACTTC